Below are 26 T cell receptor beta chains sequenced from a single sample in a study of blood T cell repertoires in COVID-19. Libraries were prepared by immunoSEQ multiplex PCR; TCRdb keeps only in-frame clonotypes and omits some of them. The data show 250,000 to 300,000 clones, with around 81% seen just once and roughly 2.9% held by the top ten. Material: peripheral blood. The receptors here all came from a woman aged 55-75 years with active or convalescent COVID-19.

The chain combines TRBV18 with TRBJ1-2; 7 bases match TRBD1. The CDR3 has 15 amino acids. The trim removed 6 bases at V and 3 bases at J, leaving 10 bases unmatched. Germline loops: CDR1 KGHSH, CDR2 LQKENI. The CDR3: CASSPGRTGHYGYTF. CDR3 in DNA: TGTGCCAGCTCCCCCGGGCGGACAGGCCACTATGGCTACACCTTC.

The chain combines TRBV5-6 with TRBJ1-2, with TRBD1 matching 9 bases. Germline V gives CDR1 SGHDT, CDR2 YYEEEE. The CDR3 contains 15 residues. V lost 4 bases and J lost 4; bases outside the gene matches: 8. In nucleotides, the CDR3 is TGTGCCAGCAGCCCAAGGACAGGGGAGGCCTATGGCTACACCTTC. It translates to CASSPRTGEAYGYTF.

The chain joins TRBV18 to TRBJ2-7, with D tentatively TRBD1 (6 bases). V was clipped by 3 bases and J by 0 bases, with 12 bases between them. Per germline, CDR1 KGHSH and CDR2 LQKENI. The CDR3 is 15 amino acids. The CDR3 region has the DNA TGTGCCAGCTCACCCAGGGGCACAAACTCCTACGAGCAGTACTTC. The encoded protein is CASSPRGTNSYEQYF.

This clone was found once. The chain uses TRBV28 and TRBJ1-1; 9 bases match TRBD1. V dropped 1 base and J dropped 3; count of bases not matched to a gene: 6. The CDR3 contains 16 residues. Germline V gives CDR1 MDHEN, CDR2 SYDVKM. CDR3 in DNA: TGTGCCAGCAGTTTATTACAGGGGGCCGGGGACACTGAAGCTTTCTTT. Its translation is CASSLLQGAGDTEAFF. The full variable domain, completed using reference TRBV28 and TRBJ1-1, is DVKVTQSSRYLVKRTGEKVFLECVQDMDHENMFWYRQDPGLGLRLIYFSYDVKMKEKGDIPEGYSVSREKKERFSLILESASTNQTSMYLCASSLLQGAGDTEAFFGQGTRLTVV.

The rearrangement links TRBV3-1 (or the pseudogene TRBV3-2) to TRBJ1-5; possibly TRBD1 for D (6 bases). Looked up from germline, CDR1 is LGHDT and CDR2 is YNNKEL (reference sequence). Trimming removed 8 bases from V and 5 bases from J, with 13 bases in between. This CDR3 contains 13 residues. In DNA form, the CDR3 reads TGTGCCAGCGGTGCGGCAGGGGATCAGCCCCAGCATTTT. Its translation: CASGAAGDQPQHF.

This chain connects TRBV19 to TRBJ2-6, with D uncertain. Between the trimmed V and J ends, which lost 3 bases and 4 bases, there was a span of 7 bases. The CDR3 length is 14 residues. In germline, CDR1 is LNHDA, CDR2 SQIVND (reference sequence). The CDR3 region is CASSISSGANVLTF. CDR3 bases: TGTGCCAGTAGTATTAGTTCAGGGGCCAACGTCCTGACTTTC.

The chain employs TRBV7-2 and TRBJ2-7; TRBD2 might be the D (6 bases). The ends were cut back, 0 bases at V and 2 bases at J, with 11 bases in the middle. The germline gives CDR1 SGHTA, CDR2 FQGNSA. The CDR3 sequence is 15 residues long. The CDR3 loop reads CASSLAPGAAYEQYF. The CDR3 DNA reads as TGTGCCAGCAGCTTAGCCCCGGGAGCAGCCTACGAGCAGTACTTC.

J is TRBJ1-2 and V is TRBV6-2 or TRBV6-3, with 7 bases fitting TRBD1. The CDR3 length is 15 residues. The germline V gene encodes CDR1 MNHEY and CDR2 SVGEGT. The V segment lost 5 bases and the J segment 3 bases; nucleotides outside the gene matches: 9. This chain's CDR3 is CASSRSTGFHYGYTF. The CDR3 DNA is TGTGCCAGCAGTCGATCGACAGGGTTTCACTATGGCTACACCTTC.

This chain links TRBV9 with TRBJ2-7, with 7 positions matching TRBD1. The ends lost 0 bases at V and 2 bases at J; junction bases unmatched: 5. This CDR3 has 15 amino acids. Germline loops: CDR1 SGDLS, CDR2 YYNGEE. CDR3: CASSVEGDSAYEQYF. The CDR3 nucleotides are TGTGCCAGCAGCGTAGAGGGGGACAGCGCCTACGAGCAGTACTTC.

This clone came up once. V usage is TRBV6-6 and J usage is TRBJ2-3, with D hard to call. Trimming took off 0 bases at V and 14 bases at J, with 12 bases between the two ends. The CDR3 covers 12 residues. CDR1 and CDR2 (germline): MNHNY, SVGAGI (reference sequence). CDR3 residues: CASSYSTVVWYF. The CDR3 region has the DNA TGTGCCAGCAGTTACTCGACTGTCGTATGGTATTTT.

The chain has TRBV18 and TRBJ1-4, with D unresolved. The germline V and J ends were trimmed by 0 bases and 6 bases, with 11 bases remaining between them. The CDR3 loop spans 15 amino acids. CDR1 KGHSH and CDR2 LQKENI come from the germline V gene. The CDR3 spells CASSPPQQLHEKLFF. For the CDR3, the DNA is TGTGCCAGCTCACCACCACAACAGTTACATGAAAAACTGTTTTTT. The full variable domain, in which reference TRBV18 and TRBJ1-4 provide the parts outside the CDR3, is NAGVMQNPRHLVRRRGQEARLRCSPMKGHSHVYWYRQLPEEGLKFMVYLQKENIIDESGMPKERFSAEFPKEGPSILRIQQVVRGDSAAYFCASSPPQQLHEKLFFGSGTQLSVL.

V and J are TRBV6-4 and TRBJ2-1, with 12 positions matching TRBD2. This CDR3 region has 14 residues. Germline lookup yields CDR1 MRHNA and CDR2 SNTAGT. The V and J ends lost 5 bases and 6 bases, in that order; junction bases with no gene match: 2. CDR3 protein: CASSMTSGGNEQFF. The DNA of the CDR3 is TGTGCCAGCAGTATGACTAGCGGGGGCAATGAGCAGTTCTTC.

The CDR3 sequence is CASSYSETNTEAFF. For the CDR3, the DNA is TGTGCCAGCAGTTACTCGGAGACGAACACTGAAGCTTTCTTT. V gene TRBV6-6 combines with J gene TRBJ1-1; the D is unclear. V lost 0 bases and J lost 1, with 6 bases in between. This CDR3 is built from 14 residues. Germline values: CDR1 MNHNY, CDR2 SVGAGI (reference sequence).

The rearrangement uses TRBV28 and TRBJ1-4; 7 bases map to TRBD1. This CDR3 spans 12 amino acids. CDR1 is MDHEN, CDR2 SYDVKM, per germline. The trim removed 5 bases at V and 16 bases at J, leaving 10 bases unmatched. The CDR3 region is CASSLGSGQRFF. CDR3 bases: TGTGCCAGCAGTCTAGGGTCGGGACAGCGGTTTTTT.

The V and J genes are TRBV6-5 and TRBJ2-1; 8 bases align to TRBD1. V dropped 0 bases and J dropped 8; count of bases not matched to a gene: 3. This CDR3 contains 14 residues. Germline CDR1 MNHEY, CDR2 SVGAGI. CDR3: CASSYSTGEHEQFF. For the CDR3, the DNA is TGTGCCAGCAGTTACTCGACAGGGGAACATGAGCAGTTCTTC.

CDR3 sequence reads: CASSSWTSGGNEQFF. The CDR3 DNA reads as TGTGCCAGCAGCTCCTGGACTAGCGGGGGGAATGAGCAGTTCTTC. The V call is TRBV11-2, the J call TRBJ2-1; 14 bases map to TRBD2. Per the germline V gene, CDR1 is SGHAT and CDR2 is FQNNGV. CDR3 length: 15 amino acids. After removal of 4 bases from V and 7 bases from J, the junction contained 3 bases not matched to a gene.

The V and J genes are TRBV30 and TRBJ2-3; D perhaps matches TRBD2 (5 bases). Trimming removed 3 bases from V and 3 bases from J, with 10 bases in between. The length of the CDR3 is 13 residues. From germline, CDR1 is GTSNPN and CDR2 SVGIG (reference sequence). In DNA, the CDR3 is TGTGCCTGGAGGAACCGAGGGACAGATACGCAGTATTTT. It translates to CAWRNRGTDTQYF.

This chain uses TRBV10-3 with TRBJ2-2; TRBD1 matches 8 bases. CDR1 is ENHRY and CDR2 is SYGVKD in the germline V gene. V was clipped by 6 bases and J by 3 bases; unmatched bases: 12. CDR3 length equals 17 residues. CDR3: CAISDRASGGYTGELFF. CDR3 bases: TGTGCCATCAGCGATCGAGCTTCAGGGGGCTACACCGGGGAGCTGTTTTTT.

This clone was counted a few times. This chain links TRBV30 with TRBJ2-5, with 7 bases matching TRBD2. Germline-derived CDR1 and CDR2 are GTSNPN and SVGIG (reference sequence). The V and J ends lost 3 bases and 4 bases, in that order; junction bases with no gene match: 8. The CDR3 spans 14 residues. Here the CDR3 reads CAWRGTGGRETQYF. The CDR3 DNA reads TGTGCCTGGAGGGGGACCGGCGGGAGAGAGACCCAGTACTTC. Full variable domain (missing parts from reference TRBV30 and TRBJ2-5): SQTIHQWPATLVQPVGSPLSLECTVEGTSNPNLYWYRQAAGRGLQLLFYSVGIGQISSEVPQNLSASRPQDRQFILSSKKLLLSDSGFYLCAWRGTGGRETQYFGPGTRLLVL.

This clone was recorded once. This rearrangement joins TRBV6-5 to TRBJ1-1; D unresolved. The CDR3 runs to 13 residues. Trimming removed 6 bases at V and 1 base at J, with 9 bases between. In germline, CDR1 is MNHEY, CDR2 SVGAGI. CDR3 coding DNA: TGTGCCAGCAGCTCTTATAAGAACACTGAAGCTTTCTTT. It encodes CASSSYKNTEAFF.

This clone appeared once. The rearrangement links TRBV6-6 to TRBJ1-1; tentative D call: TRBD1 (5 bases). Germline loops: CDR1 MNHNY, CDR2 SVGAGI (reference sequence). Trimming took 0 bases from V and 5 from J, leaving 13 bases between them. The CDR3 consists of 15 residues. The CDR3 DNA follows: TGTGCCAGCAGTTACTCGAAGGGGTTGAGGACTGAAGCTTTCTTT. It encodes CASSYSKGLRTEAFF.

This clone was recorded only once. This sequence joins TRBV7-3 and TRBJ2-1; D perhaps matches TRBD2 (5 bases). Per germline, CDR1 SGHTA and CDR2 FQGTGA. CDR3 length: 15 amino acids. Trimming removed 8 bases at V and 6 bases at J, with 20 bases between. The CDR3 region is CASRETGSPSNEQFF. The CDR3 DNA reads TGTGCCAGCCGGGAAACGGGGAGCCCCTCCAATGAGCAGTTCTTC.

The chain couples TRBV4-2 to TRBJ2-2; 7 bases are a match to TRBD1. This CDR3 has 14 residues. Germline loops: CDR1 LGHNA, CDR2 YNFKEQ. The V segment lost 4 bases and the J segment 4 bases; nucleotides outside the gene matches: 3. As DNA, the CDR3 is TGTGCCAGCAGCCGGGACAGCTCCACCGGGGAGCTGTTTTTT. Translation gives CASSRDSSTGELFF.

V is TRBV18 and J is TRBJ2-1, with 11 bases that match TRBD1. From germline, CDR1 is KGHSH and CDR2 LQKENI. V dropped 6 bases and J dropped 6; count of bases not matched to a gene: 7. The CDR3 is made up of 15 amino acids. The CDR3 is CASSGRDRGINEQFF. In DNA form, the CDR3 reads TGTGCCAGCTCGGGCCGGGACAGGGGGATCAATGAGCAGTTCTTC. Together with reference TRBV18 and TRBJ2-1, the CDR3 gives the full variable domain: NAGVMQNPRHLVRRRGQEARLRCSPMKGHSHVYWYRQLPEEGLKFMVYLQKENIIDESGMPKERFSAEFPKEGPSILRIQQVVRGDSAAYFCASSGRDRGINEQFFGPGTRLTVL.

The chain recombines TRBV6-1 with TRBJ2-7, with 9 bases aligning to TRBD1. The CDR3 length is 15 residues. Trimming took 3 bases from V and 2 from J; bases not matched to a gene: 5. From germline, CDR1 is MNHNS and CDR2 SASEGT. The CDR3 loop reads CASSDGDRVTYEQYF. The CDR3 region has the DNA TGTGCCAGCAGTGACGGGGACAGGGTGACCTACGAGCAGTACTTC.

The chain's CDR3 is CASSLRGSLSNSPLHF. DNA of the CDR3: TGTGCCAGCAGTTTAAGGGGTTCTCTCTCTAATTCACCCCTCCACTTT. The chain is built from TRBV27 and TRBJ1-6; tentative D call: TRBD1 (5 bases). The CDR3 has 16 residues. V was trimmed by 2 bases and J by 6 bases, leaving 14 bases between them. Germline CDR1 and CDR2: MNHEY and SMNVEV (reference sequence).